This T cell receptor beta chain was captured in a study of blood T cell repertoires in COVID-19. Turning to the study itself: From the United States, Italy and Spain came samples of acute and convalescent COVID-19. T cells, B-cell-depleted T cells, or PBMCs supplied cDNA or gDNA.

The CDR3 contains 16 residues. CDR1 and CDR2 (germline): SGHDT, YYEEEE. V was clipped by 0 bases and J by 2 bases; unmatched bases: 7. As originally analysed: Amplification of reference gene primers provided the estimated nucleated cell counts. Here immunoSEQ multiplex PCR was the method, and the copy in TCRdb shows in-frame clones only, minus some. The V and J calls and clone size are taken from that table; D and trimming were inferred from the DNA. The top ten hold approximately 3.4% of the sample, which has roughly 500,000 clones, 70% to 90% seen once. The sample holds a few counts of this clone. The sequenced material came from peripheral blood. The TCR originated in a human donor in a cohort sampled during active COVID-19. This sequence joins TRBV5-6 and TRBJ1-2; 7 bases are shared with TRBD1. As DNA, the CDR3 is TGTGCCAGCAGCTTGGTTCCCCGACAGGGAAACTATGGCTACACCTTC. Translation: CASSLVPRQGNYGYTF. Variable domain in full (rest from reference TRBV5-6 and TRBJ1-2): DAGVTQSPTHLIKTRGQQVTLRCSPKSGHDTVSWYQQALGQGPQFIFQYYEEEERQRGNFPDRFSGHQFPNYSSELNVNALLLGDSALYLCASSLVPRQGNYGYTFGSGTRLTVV.